A single T cell receptor beta chain is shown here with its context. Specified treatment: oral pan-JAK inhibitor, 5-10 mg twice daily. The data stem from a study of CD8+ T cells in alopecia areata. As for the study in general: The share of scalp area affected provided the severity score for treated patients.

The V and J ends lost 4 bases and 0 bases respectively, with 6 bases between them. Per the germline V gene, CDR1 is SNHLY and CDR2 is FYNNEI. The CDR3 runs 13 residues. Extraction of RNA preceded its reverse transcription into cDNA, which served as the sequencing template. Sequencing was performed with immunoSEQ multiplex PCR; in TCRdb, only in-frame clones are kept and a portion is missing. The sample lists roughly 190,000 clones, 50% to 70% seen once, with roughly 1.3% in the top ten. This chain connects TRBV2 to TRBJ1-1; D is ambiguous. This TCR was recovered from a human donor with alopecia areata. Sequenced material: CD4+ T cells sorted from blood, taken around week 50, from a patient treated with tofacitinib. CDR3 in DNA: TGTGCCAGCAGTGCGGGGATGAACACTGAAGCTTTCTTT. Amino acids: CASSAGMNTEAFF.